A single sample gave rise to the 9 T cell receptor beta chains below, sequenced in a study of cytomegalovirus exposure and HLA in healthy donors. Libraries were prepared by immunoSEQ multiplex PCR; TCRdb keeps only in-frame clonotypes and omits some of them. The sample lists some 60,000 clones, roughly 96% occurring once. Sequenced: PBMCs. Source of these receptors: a man between 18 and 35 years old in good health and CMV-seronegative.

This rearrangement joins TRBV28 to TRBJ1-5, with 9 bases aligning to TRBD1. From germline, CDR1 is MDHEN and CDR2 SYDVKM. Trimming took 1 base from V and 3 from J; bases not matched to a gene: 10. CDR3 length: 18 amino acids. CDR3 sequence reads: CASSLLTYRTGVNQPQHF. The DNA for the CDR3 is TGTGCCAGCAGTTTATTAACTTATCGGACAGGGGTCAATCAGCCCCAGCATTTT.

The rearrangement uses TRBV25-1 and TRBJ2-1; a possible D gene is TRBD1 (6 bases). With 6 bases removed from V and 9 bases from J, the gap between germline ends came to 12 bases. Germline V gene sequence: CDR1 MGHDK, CDR2 SYGVNS. The CDR3 is 12 residues long. CDR3 sequence: CASRRGGAEQFF. CDR3 bases: TGTGCCAGCAGGAGAGGGGGTGCTGAGCAGTTCTTC.

The V gene is TRBV5-1, the J gene TRBJ1-5; D unresolved. This CDR3 has 15 amino acids. V lost 0 bases and J 6 bases, leaving 13 bases between the germline ends. The germline V gene has CDR1 SGHRS and CDR2 YFSETQ. The CDR3 DNA follows: TGCGCCAGCAGCTTGGACAACGGGAGGACTCAGCCCCAGCATTTT. Amino acids: CASSLDNGRTQPQHF.

The chain carries TRBV6-1 and TRBJ2-7, with D possibly TRBD1 on 5 matching bases. Germline V gene sequence: CDR1 MNHNS, CDR2 SASEGT. CDR3 size: 13 residues. The germline V and J ends were trimmed by 5 bases and 1 base, with 9 bases remaining between them. The CDR3 DNA follows: TGTGCCAGCAGTTCACGACAGTCCTACGAGCAGTACTTC. This sequence encodes CASSSRQSYEQYF.

This chain uses TRBV11-3 with TRBJ2-2; 9 bases are shared with TRBD1. Germline V gene sequence: CDR1 SGHNT, CDR2 YENEEA. The CDR3 extends over 17 amino acids. V lost 5 bases, J lost 4 bases, and 11 bases stayed unmatched. Written as DNA, the CDR3 is TGTGCCAGCAGCCCCCGACAGGGGGAAGGGGGCACCGGGGAGCTGTTTTTT. This encodes CASSPRQGEGGTGELFF.

The chain employs TRBV19 and TRBJ1-1, with 7 bases fitting TRBD1. Germline CDR1 LNHDA, CDR2 SQIVND (reference sequence). Germline trimming cut 9 bases from V and 6 bases from J; bases unmatched to any gene: 7. There are 12 residues in the CDR3. CDR3 nucleotides: TGTGCCAGCAGACAGGGATGGGCTGAAGCTTTCTTT. Amino acids: CASRQGWAEAFF.

The rearrangement joins TRBV7-8 to TRBJ2-7; 10 bases fit TRBD1. V shed 2 bases and J 4 bases; nucleotides not matched to a gene: 5. CDR1 SGHVS and CDR2 FQNEAQ come from the germline V gene. The CDR3 length is 15 residues. The CDR3 DNA is TGTGCCAGCAGCTTATTTTCGGGACAGGGGTACGAGCAGTACTTC. Its translation is CASSLFSGQGYEQYF. Complete variable domain (other parts from reference TRBV7-8 and TRBJ2-7): GAGVSQSPRYKVAKRGQDVALRCDPISGHVSLFWYQQALGQGPEFLTYFQNEAQLDKSGLPSDRFFAERPEGSVSTLKIQRTQQEDSAVYLCASSLFSGQGYEQYFGPGTRLTVT.

The chain joins TRBV28 to TRBJ2-2; 7 bases match TRBD2. Trimming cost V 2 bases and J 7 bases; bases outside gene matches: 16. CDR1 MDHEN and CDR2 SYDVKM come from the germline V gene. The CDR3 has 18 residues. CDR3 sequence reads: CASSLGELLAATSGELFF. The CDR3 DNA reads as TGTGCCAGCAGTTTAGGTGAACTTCTAGCGGCTACGAGCGGGGAGCTGTTTTTT.

This sequence joins TRBV6-1 and TRBJ2-3; possible D gene TRBD1, 6 bases. Germline-derived CDR1 and CDR2 are MNHNS and SASEGT. The CDR3 has 13 amino acids. Trimming removed 6 bases from V and 2 bases from J, with 9 bases in between. The CDR3 DNA reads as TGTGCCAGCAGAGGACAGACCACAGATACGCAGTATTTT. It yields the protein CASRGQTTDTQYF.